The 16 T cell receptor beta chains below come from one sample, sequenced in a study of shared clonotypes between healthy human individuals. Assay: immunoSEQ multiplex PCR; the TCRdb copy retains only in-frame clones and omits some. The sample contains around 88,000 clones, around two thirds of which appear only once. Material: memory CD8+ T cells sorted from blood. As for subset: CD45RO+ cells pooled with CCR7-negative TemRA cells. These receptors all come from a man in his thirties or forties in good health.

This chain's CDR3 is CASSPWTGRDEKLFF. For the CDR3, the DNA is TGTGCCAGCAGCCCCTGGACAGGGAGAGATGAAAAACTGTTTTTT. The gene calls are TRBV11-2 and TRBJ1-4, with 8 bases identical to TRBD1. V was pared by 5 bases and J by 6 bases, with 8 bases of the junction left unmatched. The CDR3 extends over 15 amino acids. Per germline, CDR1 SGHAT and CDR2 FQNNGV.

The chain carries TRBV9 and TRBJ2-5; D may be TRBD1 (5 bases). The CDR3 runs 14 residues. V was cut by 4 bases and J by 7 bases, with 17 bases left in between. Germline V gene lookup returns CDR1 SGDLS and CDR2 YYNGEE. In DNA form, the CDR3 reads TGTGCCAGCAGCTCCAGACAGCAGTCAGCGACCCAGTACTTC. Residues: CASSSRQQSATQYF. The full variable domain, rest sourced from reference TRBV9 and TRBJ2-5, is DSGVTQTPKHLITATGQRVTLRCSPRSGDLSVYWYQQSLDQGLQFLIQYYNGEERAKGNILERFSAQQFPDLHSELNLSSLELGDSALYFCASSSRQQSATQYFGPGTRLLVL.

This chain uses TRBV28 with TRBJ1-1, with unresolved D. This CDR3 is built from 14 residues. Between the trimmed V and J ends, which lost 4 bases and 8 bases, there was a span of 17 bases. Germline lookup yields CDR1 MDHEN and CDR2 SYDVKM. The CDR3 protein is CASSSPAGSPEAFF. DNA for the CDR3: TGTGCCAGCAGTTCCCCCGCGGGATCACCGGAAGCTTTCTTT.

The chain joins TRBV6-6 to TRBJ1-2, with unresolved D. Germline V lookup: CDR1 MNHNY, CDR2 SVGAGI (reference sequence). The CDR3 has 12 amino acids. V was trimmed by 4 bases and J by 6 bases, leaving 9 bases between them. In DNA form, the CDR3 reads TGTGCCAGCAGTTGGAGGGATGATGGCTACACCTTC. It codes for CASSWRDDGYTF.

The chain is built from TRBV15 and TRBJ1-4, with 8 bases fitting TRBD1. The CDR3 extends over 19 amino acids. CDR1 and CDR2 from the germline V gene are LNHNV and YYDKDF (reference sequence). Trimming removed 3 bases from V and 5 bases from J; junction bases left unmatched: 17. For the CDR3, the DNA is TGTGCCACCAGCAGTGTAGGACAGGGAGAATTATTAAGGAATGAAAAACTGTTTTTT. Its translation: CATSSVGQGELLRNEKLFF.

This clone was detected only once. The chain has TRBV6-1 and TRBJ2-1; D uncertain. This CDR3 is built from 13 residues. Looked up from germline, CDR1 is MNHNS and CDR2 is SASEGT. V was shortened by 6 bases and J by 4 bases, with 10 bases between the two germline ends. The CDR3: CASRLFQYNEQFF. The CDR3 DNA follows: TGTGCCAGCAGATTATTTCAGTACAATGAGCAGTTCTTC.

This clone was counted a few times. This chain joins TRBV7-2 and TRBJ2-7; 8 positions agree with TRBD2. The junction had 5 bases not matched to a gene; V was cut back by 1 base and J by 3 bases. The CDR3 totals 15 residues. CDR1 is SGHTA, CDR2 FQGNSA, per germline. The CDR3 region is CASSLVAGGLYEQYF. The CDR3 DNA sequence: TGTGCCAGCAGCTTAGTGGCGGGAGGACTCTACGAGCAGTACTTC.

The chain uses TRBV9 and TRBJ2-2; 7 bases are a match to TRBD1. The trim removed 0 bases at V and 1 base at J, leaving 9 bases unmatched. CDR3 length: 18 residues. Germline loops: CDR1 SGDLS, CDR2 YYNGEE. CDR3 region: CASSVASTGAENTGELFF. Here the CDR3 DNA reads TGTGCCAGCAGCGTAGCTAGCACAGGGGCCGAGAACACCGGGGAGCTGTTTTTT. The full variable domain, with the rest looked up from reference TRBV9 and TRBJ2-2, is DSGVTQTPKHLITATGQRVTLRCSPRSGDLSVYWYQQSLDQGLQFLIQYYNGEERAKGNILERFSAQQFPDLHSELNLSSLELGDSALYFCASSVASTGAENTGELFFGEGSRLTVL.

This clone was counted a single time. This chain connects TRBV18 to TRBJ2-7, with D possibly TRBD1 on 7 matching bases. Germline-derived CDR1 and CDR2 are KGHSH and LQKENI. The CDR3 contains 15 residues. V was shortened by 3 bases and J by 4 bases, with 16 bases between the two germline ends. The CDR3 region is CASSPGQWGAYEQYF. The DNA for the CDR3 is TGTGCCAGCTCACCGGGACAGTGGGGGGCTTACGAGCAGTACTTC.

This sequence joins TRBV2 and TRBJ2-7; TRBD1 might be the D (6 bases). The length of the CDR3 is 13 residues. Germline V lookup: CDR1 SNHLY, CDR2 FYNNEI. The V and J ends lost 5 bases and 2 bases respectively, with 10 bases between them. The CDR3: CASSPTGAYEQYF. In nucleotides, the CDR3 is TGTGCCAGCAGTCCGACAGGAGCCTACGAGCAGTACTTC.

There are many counts of this clone. The rearrangement joins TRBV28 to TRBJ2-1; 9 positions agree with TRBD2. Germline V lookup: CDR1 MDHEN, CDR2 SYDVKM. This CDR3 has 15 amino acids. V was pared by 7 bases and J by 3 bases, with 7 bases of the junction left unmatched. Written as DNA, the CDR3 is TGTGCCAGCACCTTTGGCGGGAGGGACTACAATGAGCAGTTCTTC. This gives the protein CASTFGGRDYNEQFF.

The chain carries TRBV30 and TRBJ1-4; maybe TRBD1 (5 bases). The CDR3 has 13 residues. V gave up 3 bases and J gave up 8 bases, with 13 bases separating them. The germline V gene has CDR1 GTSNPN and CDR2 SVGIG (reference sequence). This chain's CDR3 is CAWSQGDYEKLFF. In DNA form, the CDR3 reads TGTGCCTGGAGCCAGGGAGATTACGAAAAACTGTTTTTT.

This clone was counted only a few times. The chain recombines TRBV13 with TRBJ2-1; D might be TRBD2 (6 bases). The germline CDR1 and CDR2 sequences are PRHDT and FYEKMQ (reference sequence). Trimming took 5 bases from V and 9 from J, leaving 14 bases between them. The CDR3 is made up of 13 amino acids. The CDR3 region is CASSPKLATEQFF. In DNA, the CDR3 is TGTGCCAGCAGCCCCAAACTAGCTACTGAGCAGTTCTTC.

The rearrangement links TRBV25-1 to TRBJ2-2; D is perhaps TRBD2 (6 bases). This CDR3 spans 13 amino acids. CDR1 is MGHDK and CDR2 is SYGVNS in the germline V gene. The CDR3 protein is CAYRRGQTGELFF. For the CDR3, the DNA is TGTGCATACCGGAGGGGCCAAACCGGGGAGCTGTTTTTT.

The chain combines TRBV27 with TRBJ1-2; D perhaps matches TRBD1 (5 bases). The CDR3 sequence is 14 residues long. CDR1 and CDR2 (germline): MNHEY, SMNVEV (reference sequence). V lost 5 bases and J 1 base, leaving 11 bases between the germline ends. In nucleotides, the CDR3 is TGTGCCAGCAGTCCGGGACTTAATAACTATGGCTACACCTTC. Protein: CASSPGLNNYGYTF.

The CDR3 DNA reads as TGCGCCAGCAGTGAATTAGCGCTCTCCTACAATGAGCAGTTCTTC. Translated: CASSELALSYNEQFF. This chain joins TRBV10-1 and TRBJ2-1; possibly TRBD2 for D (5 bases). CDR1 and CDR2 from the germline V gene are WNHNN and SYGVQD (reference sequence). The CDR3 sequence is 15 residues long. The germline V and J ends were trimmed by 3 bases and 0 bases, with 9 bases remaining between them.